This T cell receptor beta chain was sequenced during a study of human T cells and chemical hapten exposure. The wider study: The study lasted approximately 26 weeks, and patients were dosed weekly with diphenylcyclopropenone on the scalp throughout.

Regarding time point: patch test 2, 6 weeks after DPC sensitization. Treatment denoted: therapeutic diphenylcyclopropenone sensitization with weekly scalp DPC. Those who donated were patients with alopecia, 18 to 70 years of age, and suitable for DPC. The CDR3 spans 13 residues. Germline V CDR1 and CDR2: SQVTM, ANQGSEA. The V end lost 4 bases, the J end lost 3 bases, and 9 bases lay between the germline ends. TCRdb analysed the RACE reads with MiXCR anew, one entry per CDR3 protein. Among approximately 69,000 distinct CDR3 sequences listed, around a tenth were seen once. This TCR was sampled from a woman between 45 and 65 years old with alopecia areata. Some clones in this sample may be carry-over from other donors' samples. This specimen consisted of whole blood, obtained in connection with sensitization to the hapten diphenylcyclopropenone (DPC). The V and J genes are TRBV29-1 and TRBJ2-2; a weak D match, TRBD2 (5 bases). CDR3 in DNA: TGCAGCGTTGGGGAGCGGTACACCGGGGAGCTGTTTTTT. Translation gives CSVGERYTGELFF.